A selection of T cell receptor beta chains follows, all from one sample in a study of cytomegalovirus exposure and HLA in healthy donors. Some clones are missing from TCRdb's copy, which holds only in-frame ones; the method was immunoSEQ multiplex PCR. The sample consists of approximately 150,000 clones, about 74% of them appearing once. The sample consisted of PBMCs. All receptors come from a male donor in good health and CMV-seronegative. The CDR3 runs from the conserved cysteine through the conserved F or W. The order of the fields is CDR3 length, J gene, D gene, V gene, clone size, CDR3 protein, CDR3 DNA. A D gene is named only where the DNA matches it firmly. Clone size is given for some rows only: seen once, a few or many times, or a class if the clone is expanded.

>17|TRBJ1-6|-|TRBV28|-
CASSPGARGWYNSPLHF
TGTGCCAGCAGTCCAGGCGCGCGGGGTTGGTATAATTCACCCCTCCACTTT
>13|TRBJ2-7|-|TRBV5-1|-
CASSLGGTSEQYF
TGCGCCAGCAGCTTGGGGGGCACATCCGAGCAGTACTTC
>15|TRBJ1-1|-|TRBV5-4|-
CASSLTVEKNTEAFF
TGTGCCAGCAGCCTGACAGTTGAGAAGAACACTGAAGCTTTCTTT
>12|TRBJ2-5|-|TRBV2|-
CASSGTATTQYF
TGTGCCAGCAGTGGGACTGCCACGACCCAGTACTTC
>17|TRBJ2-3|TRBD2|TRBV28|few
CASSLDGLAGAKDTQYF
TGTGCCAGCAGTTTAGACGGGTTAGCGGGAGCAAAAGATACGCAGTATTTT
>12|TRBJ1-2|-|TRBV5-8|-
CASSLAGAGETF
TGTGCCAGCAGCTTGGCTGGAGCAGGGGAAACCTTC
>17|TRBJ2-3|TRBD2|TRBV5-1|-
CASGLGASGGNTDTQYF
TGCGCCAGCGGCCTCGGGGCTAGCGGGGGGAACACAGATACGCAGTATTTT
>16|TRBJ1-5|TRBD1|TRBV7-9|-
CASSSSDREVNQPQHF
TGTGCCAGCAGCTCCTCAGACAGGGAGGTCAATCAGCCCCAGCATTTT
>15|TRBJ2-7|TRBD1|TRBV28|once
CASRKPGQGPYEQYF
TGTGCCAGCAGGAAGCCGGGACAGGGACCCTACGAGCAGTACTTC
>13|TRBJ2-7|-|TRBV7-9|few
CASSLSSSYEQYF
TGTGCCAGCAGCTTATCTTCCTCCTACGAGCAGTACTTC
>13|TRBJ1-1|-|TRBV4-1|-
CASSQDLEDKAFF
TGCGCCAGCAGCCAAGATCTGGAAGACAAAGCTTTCTTT
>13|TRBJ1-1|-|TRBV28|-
CASSLYGEVRAFF
TGTGCCAGCAGTTTATATGGGGAGGTAAGGGCTTTCTTT
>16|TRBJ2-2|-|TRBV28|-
CASSLAGSFAAKVPFF
TGTGCCAGCAGTTTGGCGGGGTCATTCGCGGCCAAGGTACCGTTTTTT
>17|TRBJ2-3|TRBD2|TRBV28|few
CASSSGGVAGGPDTQYF
TGTGCCAGCAGCTCGGGAGGAGTAGCGGGAGGGCCTGATACGCAGTATTTT
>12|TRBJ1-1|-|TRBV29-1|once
CSVAAGNTEAFF
TGCAGCGTTGCGGCAGGGAACACTGAAGCTTTCTTT
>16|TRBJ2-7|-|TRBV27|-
CASRDKARGLTYEQYF
TGTGCCAGCAGAGACAAAGCCAGGGGTTTAACCTACGAGCAGTACTTC
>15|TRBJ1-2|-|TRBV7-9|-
CASSLSTGWNYGYTF
TGTGCCAGCAGCTTATCGACCGGGTGGAACTATGGCTACACCTTC
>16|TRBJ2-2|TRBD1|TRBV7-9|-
CASSFPGQGNTGELFF
TGTGCCAGCAGCTTCCCCGGACAGGGAAACACCGGGGAGCTGTTTTTT
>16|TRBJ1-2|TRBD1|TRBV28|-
CASSSPSQGETGGYTF
TGTGCCAGCAGTTCCCCGTCACAGGGGGAGACGGGTGGCTACACCTTC
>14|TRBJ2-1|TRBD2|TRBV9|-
CASSVEGLADEQFF
TGTGCCAGCAGCGTAGAGGGACTAGCGGATGAGCAGTTCTTC
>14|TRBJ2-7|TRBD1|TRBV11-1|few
CASSFATGFGGQYF
TGTGCCAGCAGCTTCGCGACAGGGTTTGGGGGGCAGTACTTC
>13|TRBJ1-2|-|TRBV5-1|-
CASSLIGLDGYTF
TGCGCCAGCAGCTTGATCGGTTTGGATGGCTACACCTTC
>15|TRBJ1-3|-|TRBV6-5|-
CASSYSVQSGNTIYF
TGTGCCAGCAGTTACTCGGTCCAGTCTGGAAACACCATATATTTT
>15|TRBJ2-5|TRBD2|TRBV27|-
CASSLFPAGVETQYF
TGTGCCAGCAGTTTATTTCCAGCGGGGGTAGAGACCCAGTACTTC
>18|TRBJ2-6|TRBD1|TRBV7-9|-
CASLIRDRDASGANVLTF
TGTGCCAGCCTGATCCGGGACAGGGATGCCTCTGGGGCCAACGTCCTGACTTTC
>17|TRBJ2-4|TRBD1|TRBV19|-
CASSLQGIGNAKNIQYF
TGTGCCAGTAGCCTACAGGGGATAGGGAACGCCAAAAACATTCAGTACTTC
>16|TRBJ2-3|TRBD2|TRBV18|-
CASSPGSAGVSNTQYF
TGTGCCAGCTCACCCGGATCAGCGGGAGTTTCGAATACGCAGTATTTT
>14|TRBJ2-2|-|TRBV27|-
CASSLFGSTGELFF
TGTGCCAGCAGTTTATTTGGTAGCACCGGGGAGCTGTTTTTT
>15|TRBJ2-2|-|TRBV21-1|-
CASTPSGRNTGELFF
TGTGCCAGCACCCCGAGCGGGCGGAACACCGGGGAGCTGTTTTTT
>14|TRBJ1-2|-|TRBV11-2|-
CASSWSGGVYGYTF
TGTGCCAGCAGCTGGTCCGGGGGAGTCTATGGCTACACCTTC
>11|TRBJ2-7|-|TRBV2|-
CASSALYEQYF
TGTGCCAGCAGTGCGTTATACGAGCAGTACTTC
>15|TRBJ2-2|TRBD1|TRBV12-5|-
CASGPPGQGAGELFF
TGTGCTAGTGGTCCGCCGGGACAGGGCGCCGGGGAGCTGTTTTTT
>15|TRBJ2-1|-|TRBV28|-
CASSSPGAGDNEQFF
TGTGCCAGCAGTTCCCCGGGGGCGGGGGACAATGAGCAGTTCTTC
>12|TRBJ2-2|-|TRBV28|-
CASSSAGGELFF
TGTGCCAGCAGTTCGGCCGGGGGGGAGCTGTTTTTT
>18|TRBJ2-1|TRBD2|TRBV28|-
CASSLAGTSHRSYNEQFF
TGTGCCAGCAGTTTAGCCGGGACTAGCCACCGCTCCTACAATGAGCAGTTCTTC
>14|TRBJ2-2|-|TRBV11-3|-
CASSPSEFSGELFF
TGTGCCAGCAGCCCCTCGGAGTTTAGCGGGGAGCTGTTTTTT
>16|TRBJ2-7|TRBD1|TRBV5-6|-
CASSLAPGQGPYEQYF
TGTGCCAGCAGCTTGGCTCCGGGACAGGGACCCTACGAGCAGTACTTC
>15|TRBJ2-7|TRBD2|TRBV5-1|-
CASSLTSGGFYEQYF
TGCGCCAGCAGCTTGACTAGCGGGGGATTCTACGAGCAGTACTTC
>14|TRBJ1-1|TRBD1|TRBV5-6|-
CASSNRGLNTEAFF
TGTGCCAGCAGCAACAGGGGGCTGAACACTGAAGCTTTCTTT
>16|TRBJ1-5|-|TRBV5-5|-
CASSLGWTDGNQPQHF
TGTGCCAGCAGCTTGGGGTGGACAGACGGCAATCAGCCCCAGCATTTT
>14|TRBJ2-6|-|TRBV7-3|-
CASSFGSGANVLTF
TGTGCCAGCAGCTTCGGCTCTGGGGCCAACGTCCTGACTTTC
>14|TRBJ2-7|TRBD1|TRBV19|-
CASGQTGISYEQYF
TGTGCCAGTGGCCAGACAGGGATATCCTACGAGCAGTACTTC
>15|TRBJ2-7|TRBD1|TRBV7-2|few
CASSLVGQGGYEQYF
TGTGCCAGCAGCTTAGTAGGACAGGGGGGGTACGAGCAGTACTTC
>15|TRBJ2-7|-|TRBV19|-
CASSIAGALSYEQYF
TGTGCCAGTAGCATAGCAGGCGCGCTTTCCTACGAGCAGTACTTC
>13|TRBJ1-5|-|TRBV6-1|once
CASIQDNNQPQHF
TGTGCCAGCATTCAGGATAACAATCAGCCCCAGCATTTT
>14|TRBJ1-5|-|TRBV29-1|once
CSVQTGLSVEPQHF
TGCAGCGTTCAAACAGGGCTTTCCGTGGAGCCCCAGCATTTT
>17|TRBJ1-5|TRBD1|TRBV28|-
CASSFGGGQGSNQPQHF
TGTGCCAGCAGTTTCGGGGGGGGACAGGGGAGCAATCAGCCCCAGCATTTT
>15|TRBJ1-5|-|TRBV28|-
CASSLGWTEKQPQHF
TGTGCCAGCAGTTTAGGGTGGACAGAAAAACAGCCCCAGCATTTT
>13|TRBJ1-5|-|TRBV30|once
CAYSSDNNQPQHF
TGTGCCTACTCCAGCGATAACAATCAGCCCCAGCATTTT
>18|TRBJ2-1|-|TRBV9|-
CASSVDGGLRTLGNEQFF
TGTGCCAGCAGCGTAGATGGGGGGTTGAGGACCCTGGGGAATGAGCAGTTCTTC
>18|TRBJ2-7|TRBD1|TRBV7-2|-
CASSSGQAVMARFYEQYF
TGTGCCAGCAGTTCGGGACAGGCAGTAATGGCAAGATTCTACGAGCAGTACTTC
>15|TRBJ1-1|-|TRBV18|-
CASSPPRTFNTEAFF
TGTGCCAGCTCACCACCCAGGACATTCAACACTGAAGCTTTCTTT
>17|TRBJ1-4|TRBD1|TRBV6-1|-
CASREDRGISTNEKLFF
TGTGCCAGCAGGGAAGACAGGGGAATATCAACTAATGAAAAACTGTTTTTT